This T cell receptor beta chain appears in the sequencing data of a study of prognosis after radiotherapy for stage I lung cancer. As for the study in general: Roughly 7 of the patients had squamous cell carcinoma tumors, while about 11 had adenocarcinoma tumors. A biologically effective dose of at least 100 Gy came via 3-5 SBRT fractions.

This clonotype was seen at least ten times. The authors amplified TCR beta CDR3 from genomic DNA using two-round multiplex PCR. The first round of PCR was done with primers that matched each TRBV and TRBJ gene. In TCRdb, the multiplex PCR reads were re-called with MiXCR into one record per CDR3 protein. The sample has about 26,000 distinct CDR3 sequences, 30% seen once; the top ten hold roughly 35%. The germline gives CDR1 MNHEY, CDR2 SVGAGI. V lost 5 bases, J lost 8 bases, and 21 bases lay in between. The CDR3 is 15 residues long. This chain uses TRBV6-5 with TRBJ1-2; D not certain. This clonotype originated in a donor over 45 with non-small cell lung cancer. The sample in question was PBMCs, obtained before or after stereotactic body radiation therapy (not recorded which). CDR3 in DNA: TGTGCCAGCAGTACTCGCGGGCGCCACGCGGAGGGCTACACCTTC. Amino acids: CASSTRGRHAEGYTF.